These 10 T cell receptor beta chains were sequenced from one sample in a study of T cell responses to AZD1222 COVID-19 vaccine. Produced via immunoSEQ multiplex PCR; TCRdb's table is partial and in-frame only. The sample consists of about 130,000 clones, about 90% of them appearing once. The sequencing used peripheral blood, collected on day 0 of AZD1222 vaccination. The receptors shown here come from an adult in good health.

This chain joins TRBV27 and TRBJ1-6; 7 positions agree with TRBD1. The CDR3 is 16 amino acids. V was pared by 6 bases and J by 6 bases, with 11 bases of the junction left unmatched. Germline-derived CDR1 and CDR2 are MNHEY and SMNVEV (reference sequence). DNA of the CDR3: TGTGCCAGCAGGAACCACAAGACAGGGTTTAATTCACCCCTCCACTTT. Residues: CASRNHKTGFNSPLHF.

The gene calls are TRBV5-1 and TRBJ1-2; D call uncertain. CDR3 length: 16 amino acids. V was cut by 2 bases and J by 6 bases, with 20 bases left in between. The germline V gene encodes CDR1 SGHRS and CDR2 YFSETQ. The CDR3 sequence is CASSFSPGLVGNGYTF. The CDR3 bases are TGCGCCAGCAGCTTCTCCCCGGGCCTGGTAGGAAATGGCTACACCTTC.

The DNA of the CDR3 is TGTGCCAGCAGCTTATTCGGGGCAGCTAACACCGGGGAGCTGTTTTTT. Its translation: CASSLFGAANTGELFF. The gene calls are TRBV7-9 and TRBJ2-2; D is tentatively TRBD1 or TRBD2 (5 bases each). CDR1 is SEHNR, CDR2 FQNEAQ, per germline (reference sequence). The CDR3 totals 16 residues. The V end was cut by 2 bases, the J end by 2 bases, with 12 bases between. Based on the CDR3 plus reference TRBV7-9 and TRBJ2-2, the full variable domain is DTGVSQNPRHKITKRGQNVTFRCDPISEHNRLYWYRQTLGQGPEFLTYFQNEAQLEKSRLLSDRFSAERPKGSFSTLEIQRTEQGDSAMYLCASSLFGAANTGELFFGEGSRLTVL.

This clone showed up just once. The V call is TRBV7-2, the J call TRBJ2-7; possibly TRBD2 for D (5 bases). V was trimmed by 5 bases and J by 1 base, leaving 15 bases between them. Germline V gene lookup returns CDR1 SGHTA and CDR2 FQGNSA. The CDR3 is made up of 15 amino acids. The chain's CDR3 is CASSLEAGQSYEQYF. CDR3 coding DNA: TGTGCCAGCAGCCTGGAGGCCGGTCAGTCCTACGAGCAGTACTTC.

The genes are TRBV18 and TRBJ2-7; TRBD1 agrees at 8 bases. CDR3 length equals 15 residues. Germline V gene lookup returns CDR1 KGHSH and CDR2 LQKENI. The trim removed 4 bases at V and 4 bases at J, leaving 9 bases unmatched. The CDR3 sequence is CASSLQGQGGYEQYF. CDR3 coding DNA: TGTGCCAGCTCACTTCAAGGACAGGGTGGATACGAGCAGTACTTC.

The chain employs TRBV7-8 and TRBJ1-1; possibly TRBD1 for D (6 bases). CDR3 length: 13 residues. Looked up from germline, CDR1 is SGHVS and CDR2 is FQNEAQ. The V end lost 3 bases, the J end lost 9 bases, and 14 bases lay between the germline ends. For the CDR3, the DNA is TGTGCCAGCAGCTTTCTCGGGACACCCCAAGCTTTCTTT. This codes for CASSFLGTPQAFF.

The V call is TRBV30, the J call TRBJ2-3; TRBD2 is a possible D gene (5 bases). Germline V gives CDR1 GTSNPN, CDR2 SVGIG (reference sequence). This CDR3 is 16 amino acids long. Trimming took off 0 bases at V and 2 bases at J, with 15 bases between the two ends. CDR3 in amino acids: CAWSVDPAGVTDTQYF. CDR3 nucleotide sequence: TGTGCCTGGAGTGTGGATCCAGCCGGGGTCACAGATACGCAGTATTTT.

This clone was recorded only once. V usage is TRBV9 and J usage is TRBJ1-1, with D perhaps matching TRBD1 (5 bases). Deletions cut 0 bases from V and 12 bases from J, with 15 bases between. The V gene's germline CDR1 is SGDLS and CDR2 YYNGEE. The CDR3 contains 13 residues. The CDR3 region is CASSVAQRGWTFF. The CDR3 DNA reads TGTGCCAGCAGCGTAGCTCAGAGGGGCTGGACTTTCTTT.

V usage is TRBV25-1 and J usage is TRBJ1-6; 7 bases map to TRBD1. V shed 2 bases, J shed 7 bases, and the junction held 11 bases outside the gene matches. The CDR3 length is 17 residues. Germline V gene data show CDR1 as MGHDK and CDR2 as SYGVNS. CDR3 region: CASSEPFGTENNSPLHF. The CDR3 region has the DNA TGTGCCAGCAGTGAACCGTTCGGGACAGAAAACAATTCACCCCTCCACTTT.

The chain is built from TRBV6-2 or TRBV6-3 and TRBJ1-6; a possible D gene is TRBD1 (6 bases). This CDR3 has 16 amino acids. Germline CDR1 is MNHEY and CDR2 is SVGEGT. Trimming pared 6 bases from V and 7 bases from J, leaving 19 bases between. This CDR3 reads CASSPPAGQRNSPLHF. The CDR3 DNA sequence: TGTGCCAGCAGCCCGCCCGCGGGACAAAGAAATTCACCCCTCCACTTT.